What follows are 14 T cell receptor beta chains derived from one specimen sequenced in a study of T cell responses to AZD1222 COVID-19 vaccine. The table came from immunoSEQ multiplex PCR; TCRdb's copy has only in-frame clones and leaves some out. The repertoire holds about 120,000 clones, with roughly 90% as singletons. The source material was peripheral blood, sampled on day 0 of AZD1222 vaccination. The origin of the receptors is an adult in good health.

This chain links TRBV13 with TRBJ2-7; D call uncertain. There are 13 residues in the CDR3. Trimming cost V 3 bases and J 1 base, with 7 bases left between them. Germline loops: CDR1 PRHDT, CDR2 FYEKMQ (reference sequence). CDR3 protein: CASSLKISYEQYF. In nucleotides, the CDR3 is TGTGCCAGCAGCTTGAAGATTTCCTACGAGCAGTACTTC.

The chain has TRBV2 and TRBJ2-2; D is possibly TRBD1 or TRBD2 (5 bases each). The CDR3 length is 14 residues. Germline loops: CDR1 SNHLY, CDR2 FYNNEI. V lost 6 bases, J lost 1 base, and 9 bases lay in between. The CDR3 is CASRKGRNTGELFF. The DNA for the CDR3 is TGTGCCAGCAGGAAGGGACGGAACACCGGGGAGCTGTTTTTT.

The chain combines TRBV6-2 or TRBV6-3 with TRBJ2-2; D unresolved. V was pared by 3 bases and J by 13 bases, with 33 bases between. The CDR3 spans 19 residues. Germline CDR1 reads MNHEY; CDR2 reads SVGEGT. Written as DNA, the CDR3 is TGTGCCAGCAGTTATTGCAGCTGTCGGTTTGCGGAAGGGCCACTCAGGCTGTTTTTT. Translating it yields CASSYCSCRFAEGPLRLFF.

The genes are TRBV28 and TRBJ1-2; D might be TRBD1 (5 bases). Germline CDR1 reads MDHEN; CDR2 reads SYDVKM. V was pared by 2 bases and J by 5 bases, with 12 bases between. This CDR3 has 14 amino acids. This CDR3 reads CASSLAGREYGYTF. CDR3 nucleotide sequence: TGTGCCAGCAGTTTAGCAGGGAGGGAGTATGGCTACACCTTC.

The chain recombines TRBV12-3 or TRBV12-4 with TRBJ2-5; D call uncertain. CDR3 length: 12 amino acids. Trimming took off 3 bases at V and 4 bases at J, with 6 bases between the two ends. The CDR3 region is CASSLMAETQYF. The CDR3 nucleotides are TGTGCCAGCAGTTTGATGGCAGAGACCCAGTACTTC.

The chain is built from TRBV24-1 and TRBJ1-1, with D possibly matching TRBD1 (6 bases). The CDR3 runs to 20 residues. Trimming left V 5 bases short and J 1 base short, with 28 bases between. The germline CDR1 and CDR2 sequences are KGHDR and SFDVKD. Here the CDR3 DNA reads TGTGCCACCAGTGTCGGGACGGGACATTACGACATAGAACCGAACACTGAAGCTTTCTTT. Translated, it gives CATSVGTGHYDIEPNTEAFF.

This chain links TRBV7-2 with TRBJ1-5, with D perhaps TRBD1 (5 bases). The CDR3 extends over 14 amino acids. V was cut by 3 bases and J by 4 bases, with 10 bases left in between. Looked up from germline, CDR1 is SGHTA and CDR2 is FQGNSA. The DNA of the CDR3 is TGTGCCAGCAGCTTCAGGGTCCTTAATCAGCCCCAGCATTTT. It is translated as CASSFRVLNQPQHF.

The chain joins TRBV27 to TRBJ1-1; D possibly corresponds to TRBD1 (5 bases). V dropped 4 bases and J dropped 3 bases, with 9 bases sitting between them. The CDR3 is 13 residues long. Germline V gene data show CDR1 as MNHEY and CDR2 as SMNVEV (reference sequence). CDR3 loop: CASSSSGYTEAFF. CDR3 nucleotide sequence: TGTGCCAGCAGTTCCTCAGGGTACACTGAAGCTTTCTTT.

The chain couples TRBV9 to TRBJ1-1; the D is unclear. Germline CDR1 SGDLS, CDR2 YYNGEE. The ends were cut back, 0 bases at V and 0 bases at J, with 6 bases in the middle. The CDR3 spans 14 residues. CDR3 coding DNA: TGTGCCAGCAGCGTAGAGGGCATGAACACTGAAGCTTTCTTT. The encoded protein is CASSVEGMNTEAFF.

In regard to this clone: The same CDR3 is also encoded by other DNA sequences in this sample. This rearrangement joins TRBV6-5 to TRBJ1-1; D perhaps matches TRBD1 (6 bases). CDR1 MNHEY and CDR2 SVGAGI come from the germline V gene. Trimming removed 0 bases from V and 4 bases from J, with 9 bases in between. The CDR3 is made up of 14 amino acids. CDR3 loop: CASSYSKGVTEAFF. The CDR3 DNA reads TGTGCCAGCAGTTACTCGAAGGGGGTCACTGAAGCTTTCTTT.

This clone was observed once. V is TRBV3-1 (or the pseudogene TRBV3-2) and J is TRBJ1-1, with D perhaps TRBD1 (6 bases). The ends were cut back, 1 base at V and 4 bases at J, with 22 bases in the middle. There are 18 residues in the CDR3. Germline V gene data show CDR1 as LGHDT and CDR2 as YNNKEL (reference sequence). The CDR3 protein is CASSQGYFQGSSGTEAFF. In DNA form, the CDR3 reads TGTGCCAGCAGCCAAGGGTATTTCCAGGGGAGTTCGGGCACTGAAGCTTTCTTT.

The V and J genes are TRBV19 and TRBJ2-2; D gene unclear. Germline lookup yields CDR1 LNHDA and CDR2 SQIVND (reference sequence). This CDR3 contains 14 residues. Trimming stripped 0 bases from V and 5 bases from J, with 7 bases between. The CDR3 DNA follows: TGTGCCAGTAGTATAGATCAGAATACCGGGGAGCTGTTTTTT. This sequence encodes CASSIDQNTGELFF.

This clone was counted a single time. The rearrangement joins TRBV6-6 to TRBJ2-4; unclear D gene. The CDR3 runs to 14 residues. Trimming left V 0 bases short and J 7 bases short, with 10 bases between. Germline assignment: CDR1 MNHNY and CDR2 SVGAGI (reference sequence). The CDR3 nucleotides are TGTGCCAGCAGTTACTCGCTGGACCTGAACATTCAGTACTTC. Translating gives CASSYSLDLNIQYF.

CDR3 bases: TGCGCCAGCAGCCAACCTCTCGGGGGATACGAGCAGTACTTC. Translation: CASSQPLGGYEQYF. The chain recombines TRBV4-1 with TRBJ2-7; TRBD2 might be the D (6 bases). Trimming removed 2 bases at V and 4 bases at J, with 12 bases between. CDR1 is MGHRA, CDR2 YSYEKL, per germline. The CDR3 has 14 amino acids.